The next 30 T cell receptor beta chains were all read from a single sample in a study of shared clonotypes between healthy human individuals. CD45RO negativity and positive selection for CCR7 defined naive CD8 cells, a population that excluded terminally differentiated effector memory CD45RA+ cells. The method was immunoSEQ multiplex PCR; TCRdb's version includes in-frame clones alone and lacks a portion of them. The profile shows roughly 1,800,000 clones, approximately 94% of them singletons. The sample consisted of naive CD8+ T cells sorted from blood. The receptor source for this set is a young man in good health.

This clone has a single count. The chain has TRBV5-4 and TRBJ2-2; D not certain. Germline-derived CDR1 and CDR2 are SGHNT and YYREEE (reference sequence). The CDR3 loop spans 14 amino acids. V was pared by 0 bases and J by 6 bases, with 9 bases between. CDR3 sequence (DNA): TGTGCCAGCAGCTTGGGGGGTGGGGCCGGGGAGCTGTTTTTT. Translating it yields CASSLGGGAGELFF.

In regard to this clone: The sample holds other DNA sequences that translate to the same CDR3. The chain links TRBV15 to TRBJ2-7, with D perhaps TRBD2 (6 bases). Germline lookup yields CDR1 LNHNV and CDR2 YYDKDF (reference sequence). The CDR3 has 14 residues. V shed 1 base and J shed 0 bases, with 7 bases lying between them. CDR3 in DNA: TGTGCCACCAGCAGAGCGCGGGGCTCCTACGAGCAGTACTTC. It yields the protein CATSRARGSYEQYF. The variable domain in full, with the rest retrieved from reference TRBV15 and TRBJ2-7, is DAMVIQNPRYQVTQFGKPVTLSCSQTLNHNVMYWYQQKSSQAPKLLFHYYDKDFNNEADTPDNFQSRRPNTSFCFLDIRSPGLGDTAMYLCATSRARGSYEQYFGPGTRLTVT.

The chain couples TRBV7-6 to TRBJ2-3; 8 bases line up with TRBD2. Germline V gene data show CDR1 as SGHVS and CDR2 as FNYEAQ. The ends lost 3 bases at V and 4 bases at J; junction bases unmatched: 9. CDR3 length equals 16 residues. The CDR3 DNA reads as TGTGCCAGCAGCTTGTACCCGGGGGGGCAGTCAGATACGCAGTATTTT. Amino acid sequence: CASSLYPGGQSDTQYF. Full variable domain (rest looked up from reference TRBV7-6 and TRBJ2-3): GAGVSQSPRYKVTKRGQDVALRCDPISGHVSLYWYRQALGQGPEFLTYFNYEAQQDKSGLPNDRFSAERPEGSISTLTIQRTEQRDSAMYRCASSLYPGGQSDTQYFGPGTRLTVL.

The chain links TRBV30 to TRBJ2-1; D is possibly TRBD2 (7 bases). CDR3 length equals 14 residues. The germline gives CDR1 GTSNPN, CDR2 SVGIG (reference sequence). Trimming stripped 0 bases from V and 6 bases from J, with 12 bases between. The CDR3 DNA reads as TGTGCCTGGAGTGTAGGAGGGGGGGCCAATGAGCAGTTCTTC. Its protein product is CAWSVGGGANEQFF.

The count of this clone is one. A junction boundary mismatches the germline segment, possibly from a read error. The gene calls are TRBV11-2 and TRBJ2-1; D is ambiguous. The CDR3 is 11 amino acids. Germline-derived CDR1 and CDR2 are SGHAT and FQNNGV. CDR3 sequence reads: CASSLDGLALF. In DNA, the CDR3 is TGTGCCAGCAGCTTAGATGGGTTGGCTCTCTTC.

This rearrangement joins TRBV6-6 to TRBJ1-1, with D hard to call. V lost 6 bases and J lost 11, with 13 bases in between. Germline CDR1 and CDR2: MNHNY and SVGAGI (reference sequence). The CDR3 sequence is 11 residues long. This chain's CDR3 is CASSSAGGAFF. CDR3 DNA sequence: TGTGCCAGCAGCTCAGCCGGTGGGGCTTTCTTT.

In DNA, the CDR3 is TGTGCCAGCAGTTATGGGGACGCCTACGAGCAGTACTTC. Translated: CASSYGDAYEQYF. The rearrangement uses TRBV6-5 and TRBJ2-7; D might be TRBD1 or TRBD2, each matching 5 bases. Trimming stripped 3 bases from V and 2 bases from J, with 8 bases between. This CDR3 is 13 amino acids long. Germline lookup yields CDR1 MNHEY and CDR2 SVGAGI.

The V and J genes are TRBV6-4 and TRBJ2-3, with TRBD1 as a possible D gene (6 bases). The V end was cut by 3 bases, the J end by 3 bases, with 10 bases between. The CDR3 contains 14 residues. Germline loops: CDR1 MRHNA, CDR2 SNTAGT. DNA of the CDR3: TGTGCCAGCAGTGAGACAGGCCCTACAGATACGCAGTATTTT. Its translation: CASSETGPTDTQYF.

V and J are TRBV6-1 and TRBJ2-3; 7 positions match TRBD2. Trimming at V came to 8 bases and at J to 5 bases, leaving 10 bases not matched to a gene. The CDR3 loop spans 14 amino acids. Germline V lookup: CDR1 MNHNS, CDR2 SASEGT. The CDR3 protein is CASSPGGSKDTQYF. The DNA of the CDR3 is TGTGCCAGCTCACCCGGCGGGAGTAAAGATACGCAGTATTTT.

As concerns this clone: The sample contains more than one DNA sequence encoding this CDR3. The CDR3 DNA is TGCGCCAGCAGCCAGGGGGTTTACGAGCAGTACTTC. Its protein is CASSQGVYEQYF. V and J are TRBV4-1 and TRBJ2-7; either TRBD1 or TRBD2 may fit D (5 bases each). The CDR3 consists of 12 residues. V lost 3 bases and J lost 4, with 7 bases in between. The germline gives CDR1 MGHRA, CDR2 YSYEKL.

The J gene is TRBJ2-3, the V gene TRBV6-5, with D perhaps matching TRBD1 or TRBD2 (5 bases each). The CDR3 spans 15 residues. V lost 1 base and J lost 8, with 16 bases in between. CDR1 and CDR2 (germline): MNHEY, SVGAGI. In nucleotides, the CDR3 is TGTGCCAGCAGTTACTTGGAAGAGGGGAAGGGTACGCAGTATTTT. Protein product: CASSYLEEGKGTQYF.

The chain couples TRBV13 to TRBJ2-2; 15 bases line up with TRBD2. V lost 4 bases and J lost 4; bases outside the gene matches: 7. This CDR3 region has 18 residues. The V gene's germline CDR1 is PRHDT and CDR2 FYEKMQ (reference sequence). The CDR3 DNA is TGTGCCAGCAGCTGGACTAGCGGGGGGGCCATGAGCACCGGGGAGCTGTTTTTT. Its translation is CASSWTSGGAMSTGELFF. The variable domain in full, with the rest retrieved from reference TRBV13 and TRBJ2-2, is AAGVIQSPRHLIKEKRETATLKCYPIPRHDTVYWYQQGPGQDPQFLISFYEKMQSDKGSIPDRFSAQQFSDYHSELNMSSLELGDSALYFCASSWTSGGAMSTGELFFGEGSRLTVL.

The J gene is TRBJ1-2, the V gene TRBV7-9; D possibly corresponds to TRBD1 (5 bases). Per germline, CDR1 SEHNR and CDR2 FQNEAQ (reference sequence). The CDR3 runs to 15 residues. The germline V and J ends were trimmed by 4 bases and 4 bases, with 16 bases remaining between them. CDR3 in DNA: TGTGCCAGCAGCTCCGACCGAGGGGTCGGCTATGGCTACACCTTC. It specifies CASSSDRGVGYGYTF.

The CDR3 spells CASSPGTGYSPLHF. CDR3 DNA: TGTGCCAGCAGCCCCGGGACAGGGTATTCACCCCTCCACTTT. V gene TRBV5-6 combines with J gene TRBJ1-6, with 9 bases lining up with TRBD1. Germline lookup yields CDR1 SGHDT and CDR2 YYEEEE. The ends lost 4 bases at V and 8 bases at J; junction bases unmatched: 4. CDR3 length: 14 amino acids.

This chain links TRBV5-1 with TRBJ1-2, with TRBD1 as a possible D gene (5 bases). V was pared by 4 bases and J by 8 bases, with 15 bases between. Germline CDR1 and CDR2: SGHRS and YFSETQ. The CDR3 has 13 residues. CDR3 sequence: CASSPGPREGYTF. In DNA, the CDR3 is TGCGCCAGCAGCCCCGGCCCCAGGGAAGGCTACACCTTC. The full variable domain, completed using reference TRBV5-1 and TRBJ1-2, is KAGVTQTPRYLIKTRGQQVTLSCSPISGHRSVSWYQQTPGQGLQFLFEYFSETQRNKGNFPGRFSGRQFSNSRSEMNVSTLELGDSALYLCASSPGPREGYTFGSGTRLTVV.

This clone was found once. This chain joins TRBV27 and TRBJ2-1; 8 bases match TRBD1. The CDR3 extends over 14 amino acids. The J segment lost 2 bases and the V segment lost 7 bases, leaving 4 bases of the junction unmatched. Germline V CDR1 and CDR2: MNHEY, SMNVEV (reference sequence). CDR3 region: CASNYRGAYNEQFF. The CDR3 nucleotides are TGTGCCAGCAACTACAGGGGGGCCTACAATGAGCAGTTCTTC.

With respect to this clone: The same CDR3 arises from other DNA sequences in this sample as well. The rearrangement links TRBV4-1 to TRBJ2-3; D uncertain. The CDR3 is 14 residues long. V lost 1 base to trimming and J lost 1 base, with 6 bases between them. Germline V gives CDR1 MGHRA, CDR2 YSYEKL. As DNA, the CDR3 is TGCGCCAGCAGCCAAGTGGCGGGCACAGATACGCAGTATTTT. Residues: CASSQVAGTDTQYF.

The CDR3 nucleotides are TGCGCCAGCAGCCAATGGGACAACTACGAGCAGTACTTC. It is translated as CASSQWDNYEQYF. This chain joins TRBV4-3 and TRBJ2-7, with D perhaps TRBD1 (6 bases). V lost 2 bases and J lost 3, with 8 bases in between. Germline CDR1 and CDR2: LGHNA and YSLEER. There are 13 residues in the CDR3.

This sequence joins TRBV25-1 and TRBJ2-1; 9 nucleotides align to TRBD1. The germline CDR1 and CDR2 sequences are MGHDK and SYGVNS. After removal of 6 bases from V and 5 bases from J, the junction contained 5 bases not matched to a gene. This CDR3 spans 14 amino acids. The CDR3 region has the DNA TGTGCCAGCAGCCTGACAGGGGGGGACAATGAGCAGTTCTTC. This gives the protein CASSLTGGDNEQFF.

V gene TRBV15 combines with J gene TRBJ2-2; D remains unclear. Germline lookup yields CDR1 LNHNV and CDR2 YYDKDF (reference sequence). The V and J ends lost 5 bases and 4 bases respectively, with 8 bases between them. CDR3 length equals 13 residues. DNA for the CDR3: TGTGCCACCAGCCCGGACCTCACCGGGGAGCTGTTTTTT. It codes for CATSPDLTGELFF.

The chain is built from TRBV4-1 and TRBJ1-3, with D perhaps matching TRBD1 (5 bases). This CDR3 is built from 17 residues. V was clipped by 1 base and J by 3 bases, with 16 bases between them. Germline assignment: CDR1 MGHRA and CDR2 YSYEKL. In DNA, the CDR3 is TGCGCCAGCAGCCAAGTAGACGCAGGGCCGGGTGGAAACACCATATATTTT. Its translation: CASSQVDAGPGGNTIYF.

This clone was observed once. This chain connects TRBV27 to TRBJ2-2; 7 bases are shared with TRBD2. This CDR3 region has 17 residues. The germline V gene has CDR1 MNHEY and CDR2 SMNVEV (reference sequence). The V and J ends lost 1 base and 5 bases, in that order; junction bases with no gene match: 10. CDR3 protein: CASSLFAGGSETGELFF. CDR3 bases: TGTGCCAGCAGTTTATTCGCCGGCGGGAGTGAGACCGGGGAGCTGTTTTTT.

As for this clone: Within the sample, other DNA sequences also encode this same CDR3. The chain combines TRBV6-5 with TRBJ1-1; D gene unclear. Germline values: CDR1 MNHEY, CDR2 SVGAGI. There are 11 residues in the CDR3. The V and J ends lost 2 bases and 6 bases respectively, with 4 bases between them. The CDR3 here is CASSYGAEAFF. DNA for the CDR3: TGTGCCAGCAGTTACGGTGCTGAAGCTTTCTTT.

The J gene is TRBJ1-6, the V gene TRBV30; tentatively, D is TRBD1 (6 bases). CDR3 length: 15 amino acids. Trimming shortened V by 1 base and J by 13 bases, and 20 bases separated the two germline ends. The germline V gene has CDR1 GTSNPN and CDR2 SVGIG (reference sequence). CDR3 nucleotides: TGTGCCTGGAGTGCGCCGGATCTGACAGGTTCCCCCCTCCACTTT. Amino acid sequence: CAWSAPDLTGSPLHF.

CDR3 nucleotide sequence: TGTGCCAGCAGCTTAGCTTTAGCGGGAGGGCCAGGAGAGACCCAGTACTTC. The encoded protein is CASSLALAGGPGETQYF. The chain employs TRBV11-2 and TRBJ2-5; 11 positions match TRBD2. This CDR3 has 17 residues. Germline CDR1 SGHAT, CDR2 FQNNGV. Unmatched junction bases numbered 8, after V lost 1 base and J lost 4 bases.

This sequence joins TRBV19 and TRBJ2-7; tentatively, D is TRBD1 or TRBD2 (5 bases each). Trimming left V 7 bases short and J 1 base short, with 17 bases between. The CDR3 is 15 amino acids. Germline CDR1 LNHDA, CDR2 SQIVND (reference sequence). This CDR3 reads CASTLAPGRSYEQYF. The CDR3 DNA reads as TGTGCCAGTACCCTAGCTCCAGGGAGATCCTACGAGCAGTACTTC. Full variable domain (rest looked up from reference TRBV19 and TRBJ2-7): DGGITQSPKYLFRKEGQNVTLSCEQNLNHDAMYWYRQDPGQGLRLIYYSQIVNDFQKGDIAEGYSVSREKKESFPLTVTSAQKNPTAFYLCASTLAPGRSYEQYFGPGTRLTVT.

The CDR3 DNA sequence: TGTGCCAGCACCCTACGACTCTGGGACGATGAGCAGTTCTTC. Amino acid sequence: CASTLRLWDDEQFF. V and J are TRBV6-6 and TRBJ2-1; D assignment may be TRBD1 or TRBD2 (5 bases each). The CDR3 spans 14 residues. V was pared by 7 bases and J by 8 bases, with 18 bases between. Germline-derived CDR1 and CDR2 are MNHNY and SVGAGI (reference sequence).

J is TRBJ1-1 and V is TRBV7-2; a possible D gene is TRBD1 (6 bases). V was pared by 4 bases and J by 0 bases, with 9 bases between. Germline CDR1 is SGHTA and CDR2 is FQGNSA. The CDR3 is 14 residues long. The CDR3 reads CASSSGQMNTEAFF. The CDR3 DNA reads as TGTGCCAGCAGCTCTGGACAGATGAACACTGAAGCTTTCTTT.

The chain carries TRBV7-8 and TRBJ1-5; D gene unclear. Germline V gene sequence: CDR1 SGHVS, CDR2 FQNEAQ. The CDR3 is made up of 14 amino acids. Between the trimmed V and J ends, which lost 5 bases and 0 bases, there was a span of 8 bases. The CDR3 DNA is TGTGCCAGCAGCAGGAGAGATAGCAATCAGCCCCAGCATTTT. It yields the protein CASSRRDSNQPQHF.

The chain employs TRBV28 and TRBJ2-3, with TRBD1 matching 7 bases. Germline V gives CDR1 MDHEN, CDR2 SYDVKM. V shed 4 bases and J 3 bases; nucleotides not matched to a gene: 16. The CDR3 length is 18 residues. CDR3 residues: CASSSLEYLGQRTDTQYF. Here the CDR3 DNA reads TGTGCCAGCAGTTCCTTGGAATACTTGGGACAGAGAACAGATACGCAGTATTTT.